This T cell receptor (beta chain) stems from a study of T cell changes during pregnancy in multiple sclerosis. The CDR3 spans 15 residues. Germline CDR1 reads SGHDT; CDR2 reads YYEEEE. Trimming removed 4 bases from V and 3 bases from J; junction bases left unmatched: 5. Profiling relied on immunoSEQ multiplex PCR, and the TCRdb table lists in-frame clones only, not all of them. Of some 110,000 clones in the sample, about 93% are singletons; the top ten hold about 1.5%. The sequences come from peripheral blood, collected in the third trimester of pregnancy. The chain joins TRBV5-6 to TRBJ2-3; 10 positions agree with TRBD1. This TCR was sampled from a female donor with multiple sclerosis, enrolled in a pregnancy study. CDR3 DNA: TGTGCCAGCAGCCCCGGGACAGGGGTGACAGATACGCAGTATTTT. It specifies CASSPGTGVTDTQYF.